The source of this TCR beta chain is a study of blood T cell repertoires in COVID-19. Study context: The United States, Italy and Spain were the sources of the acute and convalescent COVID-19 samples. T cells, B-cell-depleted T cells, or PBMCs provided the cDNA or gDNA that served as material.

V was cut by 5 bases and J by 7 bases, with 26 bases left in between. The CDR3 covers 17 residues. Germline V gene data show CDR1 as SGHTA and CDR2 as FQGNSA. The authors' processing: Amplification from reference gene primers served as the basis for estimated nucleated cell counts. Method: immunoSEQ multiplex PCR; TCRdb's copy keeps in-frame clones and lacks some. V and J calls and clone size are those listed in that table; D and trimming were worked out from the DNA. This sample has around 250,000 clones, with 86% found just once. The receptor's source is a man older than 75 with acute or convalescent COVID-19. The sequenced material came from peripheral blood. The rearrangement uses TRBV7-2 and TRBJ1-1; D is unclear. For the CDR3, the DNA is TGTGCCAGCAGCCAGCTAGGCCCTAGACGGAACGGAGATGAAGCTTTCTTT. Translation gives CASSQLGPRRNGDEAFF. Looking up the rest from reference TRBV7-2 and TRBJ1-1 gives the full variable domain: GAGVSQSPSNKVTEKGKDVELRCDPISGHTALYWYRQSLGQGLEFLIYFQGNSAPDKSGLPSDRFSAERTGGSVSTLTIQRTQQEDSAVYLCASSQLGPRRNGDEAFFGQGTRLTVV.